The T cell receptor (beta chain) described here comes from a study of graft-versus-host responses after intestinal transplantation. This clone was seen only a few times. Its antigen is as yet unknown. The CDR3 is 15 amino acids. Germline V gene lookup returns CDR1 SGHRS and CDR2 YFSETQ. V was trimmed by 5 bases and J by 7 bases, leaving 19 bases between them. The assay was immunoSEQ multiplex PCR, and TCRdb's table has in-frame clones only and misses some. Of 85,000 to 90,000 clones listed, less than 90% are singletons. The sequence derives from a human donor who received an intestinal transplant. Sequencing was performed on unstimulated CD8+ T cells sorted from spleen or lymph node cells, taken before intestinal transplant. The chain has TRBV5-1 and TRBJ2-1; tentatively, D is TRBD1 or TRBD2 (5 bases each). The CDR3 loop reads CASRADSLGLNEQFF. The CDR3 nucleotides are TGCGCCAGCAGAGCCGACAGTCTTGGACTTAATGAGCAGTTCTTC.